These T cell receptor beta chains were read from a single sample in a study of blood T cells in healthy people across ages. Using its own MiXCR run on the 5' RACE reads, TCRdb lists one record per CDR3 protein. The data show some 1,800,000 distinct CDR3 sequences, approximately 39% seen once. Sequences were obtained from blood. Every receptor here comes from a human donor in good health. CDR3s include the opening cysteine and the closing phenylalanine or tryptophan. D genes are given only for firm matches. Some rows have no size entry. The others give once, few or many, or a class for an expanded clone.

j_call v_call clone_size d_call cdr3_aa cdr3_nt
TRBJ2-1 TRBV24-1 few TRBD1 CATSVSGTAHNEQFF TGTGCCACCAGTGTTTCCGGGACAGCACACAATGAGCAGTTCTTC
TRBJ2-1 TRBV5-6 few - CASSLGPEFYNEQFF TGTGCCAGCAGCTTGGGCCCAGAGTTCTACAATGAGCAGTTCTTC
TRBJ2-1 TRBV29-1 - - CSVESASSSYNEQFF TGCAGCGTTGAATCGGCTTCGAGCTCCTACAATGAGCAGTTCTTC
TRBJ1-3 TRBV7-2 few - CASSFRGWNTIYF TGTGCCAGCAGCTTTCGGGGATGGAACACCATATATTTT
TRBJ2-7 TRBV4-3 many TRBD1 CASSPTIGDRGSYEQYF TGCGCCAGCAGCCCCACGATAGGGGACAGGGGATCCTACGAGCAGTACTTC
TRBJ2-3 TRBV5-6 - TRBD1 CASSLPGQDGDTQYF TGTGCCAGCAGCTTGCCGGGACAGGATGGAGATACGCAGTATTTT
TRBJ1-2 TRBV5-5 - - CASSYDRIYGYTF TGTGCCAGCAGCTACGACAGGATTTATGGCTACACCTTC
TRBJ1-2 TRBV6-1 - - CASSPRGFGHKPNYGYTF TGTGCCAGCAGCCCAAGAGGGTTTGGGCATAAGCCTAACTATGGCTACACCTTC
TRBJ1-2 TRBV13 - - CASSFFRALGYGYTF TGTGCCAGCAGCTTTTTCAGGGCCCTAGGCTATGGCTACACCTTC
TRBJ2-3 TRBV20-1 few TRBD1 CSAFSRDRGRDTQYF TGCAGTGCATTTTCTCGGGACAGGGGGCGTGATACGCAGTATTTT
TRBJ2-1 TRBV6-1 - TRBD2 CASTKGWTSSNEQFF TGTGCCAGCACCAAAGGCTGGACTAGCTCAAATGAGCAGTTCTTC
TRBJ2-7 TRBV4-1 - - CASSQGALSSYEQYF TGCGCCAGCAGCCAAGGGGCGTTGAGCTCCTACGAGCAGTACTTC
TRBJ2-5 TRBV20-1 - - CSARPLQEARETQYF TGCAGTGCTAGACCGTTACAGGAGGCCAGGGAGACCCAGTACTTC
TRBJ2-3 TRBV4-1 - - CASTYERGDTQYF TGCGCCAGCACCTACGAAAGAGGGGATACGCAGTATTTT
TRBJ2-1 TRBV7-2 - TRBD1 CASSFGQGEHEQFF TGTGCCAGCAGCTTCGGACAGGGGGAACATGAGCAGTTCTTC
TRBJ1-1 TRBV29-1 many - CSVDEGGVTEAFF TGCAGCGTTGATGAGGGGGGGGTCACTGAAGCTTTCTTT
TRBJ1-1 TRBV12-3/TRBV12-4 - TRBD1 CASGGQGALVTEAFF TGTGCCAGCGGGGGACAGGGGGCGTTGGTGACTGAAGCTTTCTTT
TRBJ1-2 TRBV7-8 - - CASSRKSGSYGYTF TGTGCCAGCAGCCGGAAGTCTGGGTCGTATGGCTACACCTTC
TRBJ2-3 TRBV5-6 - - CASSYSQFYTQYF TGTGCCAGCAGTTATTCACAGTTCTATACGCAGTATTTT
TRBJ2-5 TRBV18 - - CASSPNYGETQYF TGTGCCAGCTCACCAAACTACGGGGAGACCCAGTACTTC
TRBJ2-7 TRBV28 few - CASLLQREQYF TGTGCCAGCCTCCTTCAGAGGGAGCAGTACTTC
TRBJ2-7 TRBV4-2 once - CASSQDWTVYEQYF TGTGCCAGCAGCCAAGATTGGACAGTCTACGAGCAGTACTTC
TRBJ2-7 TRBV5-6 many - CASSLYDREVREQYF TGTGCCAGCAGCTTGTACGACAGGGAGGTTCGCGAGCAGTACTTC
TRBJ1-4 TRBV6-2/TRBV6-3 - TRBD1 CASSDAGGDEKLFF TGTGCCAGCAGTGACGCAGGGGGTGATGAAAAACTGTTTTTT
TRBJ2-1 TRBV19 - - CASSSRKGGSYNEQFF TGTGCCAGTAGTAGCCGCAAAGGGGGCTCCTACAATGAGCAGTTCTTC
TRBJ2-7 TRBV27 - TRBD1 CASSKNRGPEQYF TGTGCCAGCAGTAAAAACAGGGGACCCGAGCAGTACTTC
TRBJ1-6 TRBV4-3 - TRBD1 CASSQGPPRQGTNSPLHF TGCGCCAGCAGCCAAGGCCCCCCCCGACAGGGAACTAATTCACCCCTCCACTTT
TRBJ2-7 TRBV27 few TRBD2 CASTRTSGPYEQYF TGTGCCAGCACCCGGACTAGCGGGCCCTACGAGCAGTACTTC
TRBJ2-3 TRBV7-2 - TRBD2 CASGLAGAPTDTQYF TGTGCCAGCGGACTAGCGGGGGCCCCCACAGATACGCAGTATTTT
TRBJ2-5 TRBV12-3/TRBV12-4 - TRBD2 CASSPAERGGLEQYF TGTGCCAGCTCCCCCGCAGAGCGGGGGGGCCTTGAGCAGTACTTC
TRBJ2-4 TRBV7-8 - TRBD1 CASSRAQGVAKNIQYF TGTGCCAGCAGCCGAGCACAGGGGGTAGCCAAAAACATTCAGTACTTC
TRBJ2-1 TRBV5-1 - - CASSLFGGVGIYNEQFF TGCGCCAGCAGCCTATTCGGCGGTGTTGGGATTTACAATGAGCAGTTCTTC
TRBJ2-1 TRBV14 - TRBD2 CAGSRGLAPYNEQFF TGTGCCGGCAGCCGGGGACTAGCCCCCTACAATGAGCAGTTCTTC
TRBJ2-1 TRBV11-2 - - CASSLDLRYYNEQFF TGTGCCAGCAGCTTAGATCTTAGGTACTACAATGAGCAGTTCTTT
TRBJ1-6 TRBV12-3/TRBV12-4 - - CASSDDRQSSYNSPLHF TGTGCCAGCAGTGATGACAGACAAAGCTCCTATAATTCACCCCTCCACTTT
TRBJ2-7 TRBV12-3/TRBV12-4 few TRBD2 CASSLGAAGEEQYF TGTGCCAGCAGTTTAGGAGCGGCGGGAGAGGAGCAGTACTTC
TRBJ1-2 TRBV6-1 - - CASRKQGQAGYTF TGTGCCAGCAGGAAACAGGGTCAGGCTGGCTACACCTTC
TRBJ2-1 TRBV12-5 few - CASAPRGNSYNEQFF TGTGCTAGTGCCCCCAGGGGAAACTCCTACAATGAGCAGTTCTTC
TRBJ2-7 TRBV28 few - CASSPVFIYEQYF TGTGCCAGCAGTCCCGTGTTTATCTACGAGCAGTACTTC
TRBJ2-7 TRBV12-3/TRBV12-4 - - CASSFQGTVYEQYF TGTGCCAGCAGTTTTCAGGGAACGGTCTACGAGCAGTACTTC
TRBJ2-2 TRBV29-1 - - CSVEVTAWTGELFF TGCAGCGTTGAAGTTACGGCCTGGACCGGGGAGCTGTTTTTT
TRBJ2-7 TRBV20-1 few - CSARDLGGVDEQYF TGCAGTGCTAGAGATTTGGGGGGCGTGGACGAGCAGTACTTC
TRBJ1-2 TRBV6-2/TRBV6-3 few - CASSRTEYGYTF TGTGCCAGCAGTCGGACGGAATATGGCTACACCTTC
TRBJ2-7 TRBV4-3 - - CASSQDPGACEQYF TGCGCCAGCAGCCAAGATCCGGGGGCATGCGAGCAGTACTTC
TRBJ2-5 TRBV5-1 many TRBD2 CASSPRLAGGSAQYF TGCGCCAGCAGCCCAAGACTAGCGGGGGGCTCGGCCCAGTACTTC
TRBJ1-5 TRBV4-3 - - CASSQVFGRGGSNQPQHF TGCGCCAGCAGCCAAGTGTTTGGTAGGGGGGGTAGCAATCAGCCCCAGCATTTT
TRBJ1-2 TRBV29-1 few - CSVRTGWNYGYTF TGCAGCGTTCGTACAGGGTGGAACTATGGCTACACCTTC
TRBJ2-7 TRBV24-1 few - CATSAGEGSYEQYF TGTGCCACATCCGCAGGGGAGGGATCCTACGAGCAGTACTTC
TRBJ2-7 TRBV20-1 - TRBD1 CSARGGGTGVYEQYF TGCAGTGCTAGAGGGGGAGGGACAGGGGTCTACGAGCAGTACTTC
TRBJ2-6 TRBV20-1 - - CSGASGANVLTF TGCTCCGGGGCCTCTGGGGCCAACGTCCTGACTTTC
TRBJ2-3 TRBV5-5 - - CASSFKTVQTRVDTQYF TGTGCCAGCAGCTTTAAGACAGTACAGACGCGGGTGGATACGCAGTATTTT
TRBJ2-7 TRBV6-5 few - CASSYAPVPGEQYF TGTGCCAGCAGTTACGCTCCGGTTCCAGGCGAGCAGTACTTC
TRBJ2-1 TRBV6-2/TRBV6-3 few TRBD2 CASSYPETSGRALGQFF TGTGCCAGCAGTTACCCCGAGACTAGCGGGAGGGCCTTGGGGCAGTTCTTC
TRBJ2-2 TRBV28 - TRBD1 CASSPSGQGATGELFF TGTGCCAGCAGCCCCTCGGGACAGGGGGCCACCGGGGAGCTGTTTTTT
TRBJ1-4 TRBV4-2 - - CASSQDWGQSNEKLFF TGTGCCAGCAGCCAAGATTGGGGGCAGTCTAATGAAAAACTGTTTTTT
TRBJ2-1 TRBV7-9 - TRBD2 CASSSERGIHYNEQFF TGTGCCAGCAGCTCCGAGCGGGGGATCCACTACAATGAGCAGTTCTTC
TRBJ1-1 TRBV20-1 few - CSARVRQAMNTEAFF TGCAGTGCTAGAGTAAGGCAGGCAATGAACACTGAAGCTTTCTTT
TRBJ2-5 TRBV15 few TRBD1 CATSRGYRGETQYF TGTGCCACCAGCAGAGGTTACAGGGGGGAGACCCAGTACTTC
TRBJ2-3 TRBV7-9 few - CASSRFADTQYF TGTGCCAGCAGCCGATTTGCAGATACGCAGTATTTT